These 19 T cell receptor beta chains came from one sample sequenced in a study of CD8+ T cells in alopecia areata. RNA was extracted and reverse transcribed into cDNA as the sequencing template. Using immunoSEQ multiplex PCR, the repertoire was profiled, and TCRdb retains in-frame clones only, with some absent. The sample shows some 120,000 clones, none of them appearing just once. Material: lesional skin. All receptors come from a C3H/HeJ mouse with alopecia areata. MHC haplotype: H2-k.

This clone was seen only a few times. Gene names follow the mouse nomenclature. The CDR3 end is not reached by the read, which stops 4 residues before it; the germline J gene fills it in. V and J are TRBV13-3 and TRBJ2-1; 8 nucleotides line up with TRBD2. This CDR3 has 14 residues. Germline V gives CDR1 NNHDY, CDR2 SYVADS. The sequenced part of the CDR3 DNA is TGTGCCAGCAGTGATCGCTGGGGGGATCCT. It yields the protein CASSDRWGDP. The whole CDR3 protein reads CASSDRWGDPEQFF.

A note on this clone: Mouse gene names apply. Incomplete CDR3 DNA: TGTGCCAGCACCCAAACATGGACAGGGGGCAGAGACACA. Residues: CASTQTWTGGRDT. The entire CDR3 protein is CASTQTWTGGRDTEVFF. The chain links TRBV19 to TRBJ1-1; 11 bases are shared with TRBD1. The CDR3 end falls 4 residues outside the read, so it is completed with the germline J gene. The CDR3 consists of 17 residues. Per the germline V gene, CDR1 is FNHDT and CDR2 is SITEND (reference sequence). V gave up 6 bases and J gave up 3 bases; unmatched junction bases: 13. The full variable domain, completed using reference TRBV19 and TRBJ1-1, is GGIITQTPKFLIGQEGQKLTLKCQQNFNHDTMYWYRQDSGKGLRLIYYSITENDLQKGDLSEGYDASREKKSSFSLTVTSAQKNEMAVFLCASTQTWTGGRDTEVFFGKGTRLTVV.

This clone turned up a few times. The genes and germline here are from mouse. The DNA ends 4 residues before the CDR3 does, and the rest of the CDR3 is filled in from the germline J gene. This sequence joins TRBV19 and TRBJ2-4; perhaps TRBD1 as D (6 bases). V lost 4 bases to trimming and J lost 0 bases, with 9 bases between them. The length of the CDR3 is 14 residues. Germline CDR1 reads FNHDT; CDR2 reads SITEND (reference sequence). CDR3 sequence reads: CASSQDSSQNTLYF. CDR3 DNA, as far as it was read: TGTGCCAGCAGTCAGGACAGTAGTCAAAAC. Supplemented by reference TRBV19 and TRBJ2-4, the full variable domain reads GGIITQTPKFLIGQEGQKLTLKCQQNFNHDTMYWYRQDSGKGLRLIYYSITENDLQKGDLSEGYDASREKKSSFSLTVTSAQKNEMAVFLCASSQDSSQNTLYFGAGTRLSVL.

Remarks on this clone: Here the gene names and germline are mouse. With the read ending 4 residues before the CDR3 end, the germline J gene is used to fill in that end. The genes are TRBV5 and TRBJ1-1, with D tentatively TRBD1 (6 bases). The CDR3 spans 14 residues. CDR1 LGHNA and CDR2 YNLKQL come from the germline V gene (reference sequence). Trimming shortened V by 0 bases and J by 3 bases, and 8 bases separated the two germline ends. The sequenced part of the CDR3 DNA is TGTGCCAGCAGCCAAGAAGGGGGGCACACA. This encodes CASSQEGGHT. The entire CDR3 protein is CASSQEGGHTEVFF.

Notes on this clone: Genes and germline are mouse. The read falls 4 residues short of the CDR3 end, and the missing part is taken from the germline J gene. The chain couples TRBV1 to TRBJ1-1; 10 bases are a match to TRBD1. The trim removed 2 bases at V and 3 bases at J, leaving 6 bases unmatched. The length of the CDR3 is 16 residues. The V gene's germline CDR1 is NSQYPW and CDR2 LRSPGD (reference sequence). CDR3 bases read: TGCACCTGCAGTGCAAACCGGGACAGGGGTTACACA. Encoded protein: CTCSANRDRGYT. The entire CDR3 sequence reads CTCSANRDRGYTEVFF.

A word on this clone: Mouse gene names apply. The DNA ends 4 residues before the CDR3 does, and the rest of the CDR3 is filled in from the germline J gene. This chain links TRBV17 with TRBJ2-7; a possible D gene is TRBD2 (6 bases). The CDR3 extends over 13 amino acids. V lost 6 bases to trimming and J lost 1 base, with 10 bases between them. The V gene's germline CDR1 is MNHDT and CDR2 YYDKIL. The part of the CDR3 DNA that was read is TGTGCTAGCAGCCTGGGGAAATCCTAT. This translates into CASSLGKSY. In full, the CDR3 is CASSLGKSYEQYF.

This clone was counted a few times. At residue 11, TCRdb's protein is not the same as the translated DNA, so the protein here was read from the DNA. The gene names here belong to mouse. The CDR3 end is not reached by the read, which stops 3 residues before it; the germline J gene fills it in. The same CDR3 is also encoded by other DNA sequences in this sample. The chain recombines TRBV19 with TRBJ1-6; D is possibly TRBD1 (6 bases). TRBJ1-6 carries the ORF label, with uncertain function. The germline V gene has CDR1 FNHDT and CDR2 SITEND (reference sequence). The CDR3 totals 14 residues. Trimming took 4 bases from V and 4 from J, leaving 9 bases between them. CDR3 sequence: CASSPTGYNSPLYF. The CDR3 DNA, read in part, is TGTGCCAGCAGTCCCACAGGGTATAATTCGCCC.

This clone was found a few times. Each gene name is a mouse one. The sequenced fragment ends 4 residues before the CDR3 boundary, so the rest is inferred from the germline J gene. This rearrangement joins TRBV13-3 to TRBJ1-1; 8 nucleotides agree with TRBD1. Trimming removed 4 bases from V and 0 bases from J; junction bases left unmatched: 2. The CDR3 consists of 14 residues. Germline lookup yields CDR1 NNHDY and CDR2 SYVADS. Partial CDR3 DNA: TGTGCCAGCAGTCCAGGGGGCGAGAACACA. Amino acid sequence: CASSPGGENT. The entire CDR3 sequence reads CASSPGGENTEVFF.

Concerning this clone: Gene names follow the mouse nomenclature. CDR3 bases read: TGTGCCAGCAGTGAACGTCTGTATGCT. Translated: CASSERLYA. The full-length CDR3 reads as CASSERLYAEQFF. This chain connects TRBV13-1 to TRBJ2-1; D ambiguous. The read stops 4 residues short of the end of the CDR3; the missing end is completed from the germline J gene. Germline CDR1 and CDR2: NSHNY and SYGAGN. CDR3 size: 13 residues. V was cut by 2 bases and J by 4 bases, with 7 bases left in between.

The sample holds a few counts of this clone. Gene names refer to mouse genes. The observed sequence ends 4 residues before the CDR3 terminus, with the missing tail filled in from the germline J gene. The V and J genes are TRBV13-3 and TRBJ2-4; maybe TRBD2 (5 bases). This CDR3 contains 13 residues. CDR1 is NNHDY, CDR2 SYVADS, per germline. The CDR3 loop reads CASSDGLKNTLYF. The sequenced part of the CDR3 DNA is TGTGCCAGCAGTGATGGACTGAAAAAC.

Notes on this clone: All gene names here are mouse names. The read halts 4 residues ahead of the CDR3 end, with the missing end drawn from the germline J gene. This chain joins TRBV13-1 and TRBJ1-2; weak D call: TRBD1 (6 bases). CDR1 NSHNY and CDR2 SYGAGN come from the germline V gene. CDR3 size: 14 residues. The CDR3 loop reads CASSDEARGGDYTF. The part of the CDR3 DNA that was read is TGTGCCAGCAGTGATGAGGCCAGGGGAGGC.

With regard to this clone: Gene labels here are mouse ones. The CDR3 extends 4 residues past the end of the read, so its final part is completed from the germline J gene. The chain carries TRBV13-3 and TRBJ2-5, with 8 bases matching TRBD2. Germline values: CDR1 NNHDY, CDR2 SYVADS. V shed 2 bases, J shed 3 bases, and the junction held 8 bases outside the gene matches. The CDR3 loop spans 16 amino acids. Incomplete CDR3 DNA: TGTGCCAGCAGTGAAGGCTGGGGGGTCTCTCAAGAC. This sequence encodes CASSEGWGVSQD. The full-length CDR3 reads as CASSEGWGVSQDTQYF.

This clone was observed a few times. These gene names are mouse names. The read halts 4 residues ahead of the CDR3 end, with the missing end drawn from the germline J gene. V and J are TRBV1 and TRBJ2-1, with 8 bases aligning to TRBD2. The germline V gene has CDR1 NSQYPW and CDR2 LRSPGD (reference sequence). The CDR3 covers 13 residues. Trimming removed 6 bases from V and 3 bases from J; junction bases left unmatched: 1. CDR3: CTCRLGGYAEQFF. The sequenced part of the CDR3 DNA is TGCACCTGCAGGCTGGGGGGCTATGCT.

This clone was seen a handful of times. Mouse gene names apply. Read sequence stops 4 residues before the CDR3 end, and the germline J gene provides the missing end. The chain employs TRBV13-3 and TRBJ1-4, with D perhaps matching TRBD1 (6 bases). The germline V and J ends were trimmed by 0 bases and 4 bases, with 13 bases remaining between them. Germline CDR1 NNHDY, CDR2 SYVADS. The CDR3 totals 16 residues. The part of the CDR3 DNA that was read is TGTGCCAGCAGTGATGTGGGGAGGGACATCAACGAA. Protein product: CASSDVGRDINE. The entire CDR3 protein reads CASSDVGRDINERLFF.

Details on this clone: The germline and genes are mouse ones. The sequenced fragment ends 4 residues before the CDR3 boundary, so the rest is inferred from the germline J gene. V and J are TRBV19 and TRBJ2-5; 11 nucleotides match TRBD2. The CDR3 extends over 16 amino acids. V lost 6 bases and J lost 3; bases outside the gene matches: 9. Germline V gene data show CDR1 as FNHDT and CDR2 as SITEND (reference sequence). The CDR3 sequence is CASTVLGGRGQDTQYF. The CDR3 DNA, read in part, is TGTGCCAGCACCGTACTGGGGGGGCGGGGGCAAGAC.

A word on this clone: The TCRdb protein fails to match the DNA translation at residue 11; the protein reported here was translated from the DNA. All gene names here are mouse names. The read ends 3 residues early relative to the CDR3; the germline J gene fills the gap. This chain links TRBV16 with TRBJ1-3; no definite D call. Between the trimmed V and J ends, which lost 6 bases and 3 bases, there was a span of 12 bases. The CDR3 is 14 residues long. Germline V lookup: CDR1 SGHSA, CDR2 FRNQAP. The CDR3: CASSPDNFGNTLYF. The covered CDR3 bases are TGTGCAAGCAGTCCCGACAATTTTGGAAATACG.

A few counts support this clone. The gene names given are mouse names. Coverage ceases 4 residues before the CDR3 finishes, and the germline J gene fills in the end. The chain carries TRBV13-1 and TRBJ2-1; 8 bases map to TRBD1. Germline V gene lookup returns CDR1 NSHNY and CDR2 SYGAGN. The CDR3 has 16 amino acids. The CDR3 region is CASSDETGGLGAEQFF. CDR3 bases read: TGTGCCAGCAGTGATGAAACAGGGGGATTGGGGGCT.

This clone was seen a handful of times. Any gene name here is a mouse gene name. The CDR3 end is not reached by the read, which stops 4 residues before it; the germline J gene fills it in. V and J are TRBV1 and TRBJ2-7; D perhaps matches TRBD1 (6 bases). Trimming shortened V by 0 bases and J by 2 bases, and 14 bases separated the two germline ends. This CDR3 has 16 amino acids. The germline V gene encodes CDR1 NSQYPW and CDR2 LRSPGD (reference sequence). CDR3 DNA (partial): TGCACCTGCAGTGCAGATGAAAAGGACAGAACCTAT. This encodes CTCSADEKDRTY. The CDR3, in full, reads CTCSADEKDRTYEQYF.

With regard to this clone: Gene names are mouse gene names. The read is 4 residues too short to cover the CDR3 end, so that end is filled in from the germline J gene. This chain uses TRBV13-3 with TRBJ1-2, with 10 bases lining up with TRBD1. The germline CDR1 and CDR2 sequences are NNHDY and SYVADS. The CDR3 is 13 amino acids. CDR3 loop: CASSGDRGYDYTF. Incomplete CDR3 DNA: TGTGCCAGCAGCGGGGACAGGGGATAC.